One T cell receptor beta chain is described in this entry. Its antigen is undetermined. The data stem from a study of T cell repertoires in cytomegalovirus infection. Overall study context: Carrying CMV and the relevant HLA type showed in public TCR beta signatures.

MiXCR, applied by TCRdb to the reads, yields one record per CDR3 protein. The repertoire holds 400,000 or so distinct CDR3 sequences, with approximately 31% as singletons. Whole-study findings and limits: Clonotype analysis showed dominance of the ex vivo response by HLA-C-restricted CMV-specific TCR beta clonotypes. Cumulative public TCR beta family frequency identified CMV carriers with the relevant HLA.

CDR1 is SEHNR and CDR2 is FQNEAQ in the germline V gene (reference sequence). Trimming left V 4 bases short and J 0 bases short, with 13 bases between. This CDR3 is built from 17 residues. The sequencing sample was made of PBMCs. V is TRBV7-9 and J is TRBJ1-6; D uncertain. This TCR came from a human donor in good health (CMV status not recorded). Some clones in this sample may be carry-over from other donors' samples. The CDR3 nucleotides read TGTGCCAGCAGCTCCCCTCTCTCAAACTCCTATAATTCACCCCTCCACTTT. Encoded protein: CASSSPLSNSYNSPLHF.